One T cell receptor beta chain is described in this entry. The target antigen is unknown. This sample is part of a study of cytomegalovirus exposure and HLA in healthy donors. CDR1 SGHAT and CDR2 FQNNGV come from the germline V gene. Trimming removed 3 bases at V and 6 bases at J, with 17 bases between. This CDR3 contains 15 residues. Study results and caveats: Clonal expansion, a later analysis showed, was greater in HLA-associated TCR beta chains than in equally common others. The sole available immune exposure information was CMV serostatus.

The primer mix had 60 Vbeta and 13 Jbeta primers. The data were produced by immunoSEQ multiplex PCR, yet TCRdb's version contains in-frame clones alone and is incomplete. The sample holds 150,000 to 200,000 clones, over 80% seen once. Sequenced sample: PBMCs. The TCR comes from a man in his forties or fifties in good health and CMV-seropositive. The chain carries TRBV11-2 and TRBJ1-1, with D maybe TRBD1 (6 bases). The CDR3 reads CASSFRQVKKSEAFF. As DNA, the CDR3 is TGTGCCAGCAGCTTTAGACAGGTGAAGAAATCTGAAGCTTTCTTT.